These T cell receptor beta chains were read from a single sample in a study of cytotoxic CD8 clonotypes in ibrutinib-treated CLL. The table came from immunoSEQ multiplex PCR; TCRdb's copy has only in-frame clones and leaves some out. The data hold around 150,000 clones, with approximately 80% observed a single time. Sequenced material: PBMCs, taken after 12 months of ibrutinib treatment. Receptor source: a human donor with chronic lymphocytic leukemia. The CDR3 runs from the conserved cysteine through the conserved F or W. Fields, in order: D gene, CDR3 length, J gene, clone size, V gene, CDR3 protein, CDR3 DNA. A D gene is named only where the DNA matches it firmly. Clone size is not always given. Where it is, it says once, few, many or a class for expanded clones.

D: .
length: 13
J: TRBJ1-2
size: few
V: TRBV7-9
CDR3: CASSLDRRYGYTF
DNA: TGTGCCAGCAGCCTAGACAGGCGCTATGGCTACACCTTC

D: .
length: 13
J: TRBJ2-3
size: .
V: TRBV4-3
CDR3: CASSQEERGTQYF
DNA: TGCGCCAGCAGCCAGGAAGAGAGGGGTACGCAGTATTTT

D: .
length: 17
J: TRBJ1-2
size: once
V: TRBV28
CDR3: CASSFLPRGAPYDGYTF
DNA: TGTGCCAGCAGTTTTCTCCCCCGGGGGGCCCCCTATGATGGCTACACCTTC

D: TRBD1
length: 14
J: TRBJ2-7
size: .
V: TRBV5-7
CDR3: CASSPGMDREEQYF
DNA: TGTGCCAGCAGCCCGGGCATGGACAGGGAAGAGCAGTACTTC

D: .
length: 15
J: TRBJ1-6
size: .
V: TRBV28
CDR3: CASSFTRGRNSPLHF
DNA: TGTGCCAGCAGTTTCACCAGAGGTAGGAATTCACCCCTCCACTTT

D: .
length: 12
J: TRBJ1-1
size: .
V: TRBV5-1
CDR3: CASSSVTTEAFF
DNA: TGCGCCAGCAGCTCAGTGACCACTGAAGCTTTCTTT

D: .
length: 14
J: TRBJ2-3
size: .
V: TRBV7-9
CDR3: CASSFSRGADTQYF
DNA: TGTGCCAGCAGCTTCTCTAGAGGGGCAGATACGCAGTATTTT

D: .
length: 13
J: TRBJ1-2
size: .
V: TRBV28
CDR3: CASTPRRNYGYTF
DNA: TGTGCCAGCACCCCGCGGCGAAACTATGGCTACACCTTC

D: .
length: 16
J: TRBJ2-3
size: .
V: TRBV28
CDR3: CASSFQRTLSTDTQYF
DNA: TGTGCCAGCAGTTTTCAACGGACCCTCAGCACAGATACGCAGTATTTT

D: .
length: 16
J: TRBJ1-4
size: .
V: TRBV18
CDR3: CASSPEGGRTNEKLFF
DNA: TGTGCCAGCTCCCCGGAGGGGGGACGGACTAATGAAAAACTGTTTTTT

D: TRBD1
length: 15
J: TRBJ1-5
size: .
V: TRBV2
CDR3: CASRGQSHSNQPQHF
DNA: TGTGCCAGCCGGGGACAGTCCCATAGCAATCAGCCCCAGCATTTT

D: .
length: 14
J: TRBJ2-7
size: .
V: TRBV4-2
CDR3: CASSQASGASEQYF
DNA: TGTGCCAGCAGCCAAGCTTCAGGGGCCTCCGAGCAGTACTTC

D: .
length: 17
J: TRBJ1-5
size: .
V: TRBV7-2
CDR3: CASSLRQGIYSNQPQHF
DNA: TGTGCCAGCAGCTTACGGCAGGGGATTTATAGCAATCAGCCCCAGCATTTT

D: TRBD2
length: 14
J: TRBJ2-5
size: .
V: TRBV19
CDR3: CATKRLAGEETQYF
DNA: TGTGCCACCAAACGACTAGCGGGCGAAGAGACCCAGTACTTC

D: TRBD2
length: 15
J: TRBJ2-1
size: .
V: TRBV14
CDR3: CASSHEWTSGNEQFF
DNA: TGTGCCAGCAGCCACGAATGGACTAGCGGCAATGAGCAGTTCTTC

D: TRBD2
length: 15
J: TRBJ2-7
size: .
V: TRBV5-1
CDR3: CASSQGLAGDYEQYF
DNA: TGCGCCAGCAGCCAGGGACTAGCGGGAGACTACGAGCAGTACTTC

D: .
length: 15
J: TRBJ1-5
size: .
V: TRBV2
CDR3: CASSPEGLGNQPQHF
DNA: TGTGCCAGCAGCCCTGAGGGTCTAGGCAATCAGCCCCAGCATTTT

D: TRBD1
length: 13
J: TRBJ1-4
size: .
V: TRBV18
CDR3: CASSGGQGEKLFF
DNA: TGTGCCAGCTCAGGGGGACAGGGTGAAAAACTGTTTTTT

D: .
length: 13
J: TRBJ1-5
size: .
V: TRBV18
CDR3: CASSTQRNQPQHF
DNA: TGTGCCAGCTCAACCCAACGGAATCAGCCCCAGCATTTT

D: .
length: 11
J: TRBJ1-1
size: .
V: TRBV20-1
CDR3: CSPGGRTEAFF
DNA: TGCAGTCCGGGAGGACGAACTGAAGCTTTCTTT

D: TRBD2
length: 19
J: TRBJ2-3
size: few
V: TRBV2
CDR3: CASSPAGLAGGRGTDTQYF
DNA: TGTGCCAGCAGTCCCGCCGGGCTAGCGGGGGGGCGAGGCACAGATACGCAGTATTTT

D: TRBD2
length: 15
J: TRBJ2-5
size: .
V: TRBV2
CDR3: CASSGLAGGRETQYF
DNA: TGTGCCAGCAGTGGACTAGCGGGGGGGAGGGAGACCCAGTACTTC

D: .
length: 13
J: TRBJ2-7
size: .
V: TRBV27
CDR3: CASSHGGPYEQYF
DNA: TGTGCCAGCAGCCACGGTGGCCCTTACGAGCAGTACTTC

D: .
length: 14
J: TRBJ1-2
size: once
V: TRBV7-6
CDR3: CASSPGPLLYGYTF
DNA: TGTGCCAGCAGCCCGGGGCCCCTTTTGTATGGCTACACCTTC

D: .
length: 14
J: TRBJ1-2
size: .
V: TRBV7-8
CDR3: CASSITGIGYGYTF
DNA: TGTGCCAGCAGCATCACAGGTATAGGCTATGGCTACACCTTC

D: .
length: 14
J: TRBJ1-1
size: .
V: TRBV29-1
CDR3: CSVPDYTLNTEAFF
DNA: TGCAGCGTGCCAGATTACACCCTGAACACTGAAGCTTTCTTT

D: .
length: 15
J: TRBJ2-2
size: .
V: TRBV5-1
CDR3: CASSLGPSGTGELFF
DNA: TGCGCCAGCAGTTTGGGCCCATCGGGAACCGGGGAGCTGTTTTTT

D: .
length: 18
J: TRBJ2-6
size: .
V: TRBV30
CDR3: CAWRRRTGALSGANVLTF
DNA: TGTGCCTGGAGGCGCAGGACCGGCGCCCTCTCTGGGGCCAACGTCCTGACTTTC

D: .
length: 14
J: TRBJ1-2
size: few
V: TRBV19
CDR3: CASSWQGVKDGYTF
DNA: TGTGCCAGTAGTTGGCAGGGTGTAAAGGATGGCTACACCTTC

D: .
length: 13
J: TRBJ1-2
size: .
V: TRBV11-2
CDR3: CASSLDPLRGYTF
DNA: TGTGCCAGCAGCTTAGATCCGCTGCGGGGCTACACCTTC

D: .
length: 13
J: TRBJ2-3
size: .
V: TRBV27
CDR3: CASARGRTDTQYF
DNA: TGTGCCAGCGCCCGTGGCCGGACAGATACGCAGTATTTT

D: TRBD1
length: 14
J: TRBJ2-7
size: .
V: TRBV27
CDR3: CASSYTTGNYEQYF
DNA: TGTGCCAGCAGTTACACGACAGGGAACTACGAGCAGTACTTC

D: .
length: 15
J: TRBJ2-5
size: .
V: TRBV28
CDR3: CASSLRASARETQYF
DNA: TGTGCCAGCAGTTTAAGAGCGTCGGCGCGAGAGACCCAGTACTTC

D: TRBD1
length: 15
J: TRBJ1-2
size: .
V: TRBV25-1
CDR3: CASSEQIQGAGGYTF
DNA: TGTGCCAGCAGTGAACAGATACAGGGGGCAGGGGGCTACACCTTC

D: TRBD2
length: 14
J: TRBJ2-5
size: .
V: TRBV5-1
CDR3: CASSPGGNQETQYF
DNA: TGCGCCAGCAGCCCGGGGGGGAACCAGGAGACCCAGTACTTC

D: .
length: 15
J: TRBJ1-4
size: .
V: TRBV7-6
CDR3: CASSPRPLANEKLFF
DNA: TGTGCCAGCAGTCCCCGGCCGCTGGCTAATGAAAAACTGTTTTTT

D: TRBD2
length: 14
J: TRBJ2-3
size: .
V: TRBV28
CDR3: CASRPGTTTDTQYF
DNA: TGTGCCAGCAGACCCGGGACTACCACAGATACGCAGTATTTT

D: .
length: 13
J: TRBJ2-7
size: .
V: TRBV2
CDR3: CASSDQELYEQYF
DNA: TGTGCCAGCAGTGATCAAGAACTCTACGAGCAGTACTTC

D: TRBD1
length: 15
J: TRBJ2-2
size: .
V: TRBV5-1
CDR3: CASRLQGANTGELFF
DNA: TGCGCCAGCAGGTTGCAGGGGGCAAACACCGGGGAGCTGTTTTTT

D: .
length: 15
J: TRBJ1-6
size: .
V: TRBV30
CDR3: CAWTLAGSWGSPLHF
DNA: TGTGCCTGGACGCTAGCAGGGTCGTGGGGTTCACCCCTCCACTTT

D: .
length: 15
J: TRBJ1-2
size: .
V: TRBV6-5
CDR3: CASSYGWQGRDGYTF
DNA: TGTGCCAGCAGTTACGGATGGCAGGGGCGTGATGGCTACACCTTC

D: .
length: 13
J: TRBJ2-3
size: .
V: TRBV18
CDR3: CASSRGSTDTQYF
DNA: TGTGCCAGCTCACGGGGAAGCACAGATACGCAGTATTTT

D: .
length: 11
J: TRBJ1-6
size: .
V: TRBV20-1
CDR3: CSARPQGPLHF
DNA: TGCAGTGCTAGGCCCCAGGGGCCCCTCCACTTT

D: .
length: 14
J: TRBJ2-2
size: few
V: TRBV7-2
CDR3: CASSLAPGSGELFF
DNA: TGTGCCAGCAGCTTAGCGCCGGGAAGCGGGGAGCTGTTTTTT

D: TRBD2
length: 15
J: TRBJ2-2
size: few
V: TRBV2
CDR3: CASSGLAKDTGELFF
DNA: TGTGCCAGCAGTGGACTAGCTAAAGACACCGGGGAGCTGTTTTTT

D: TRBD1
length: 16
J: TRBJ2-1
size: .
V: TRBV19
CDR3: CASRKTTGPAWNEQFF
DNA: TGTGCCAGTAGGAAAACGACAGGGCCCGCTTGGAATGAGCAGTTCTTC

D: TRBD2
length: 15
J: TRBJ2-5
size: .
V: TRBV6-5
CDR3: CASSYWTSAGETQYF
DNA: TGTGCCAGCAGTTACTGGACTAGCGCGGGAGAGACCCAGTACTTC

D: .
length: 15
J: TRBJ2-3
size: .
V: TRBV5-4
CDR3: CASSGAGISTDTQYF
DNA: TGTGCCAGCAGCGGGGCAGGGATCAGCACAGATACGCAGTATTTT

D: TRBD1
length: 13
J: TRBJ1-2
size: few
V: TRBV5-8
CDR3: CASSLMTGDGYTF
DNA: TGTGCCAGCAGCCTCATGACAGGGGATGGCTACACCTTC

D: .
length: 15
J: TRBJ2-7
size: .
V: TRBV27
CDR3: CASSLKPDLNYEQYF
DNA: TGTGCCAGCAGTTTAAAGCCGGACCTGAACTACGAGCAGTACTTC

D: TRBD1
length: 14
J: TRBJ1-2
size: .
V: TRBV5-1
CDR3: CASSPGQGSWGYTF
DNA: TGCGCCAGCAGCCCGGGACAGGGATCATGGGGCTACACCTTC

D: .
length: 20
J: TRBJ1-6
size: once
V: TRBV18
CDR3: CASSPQGPAGRSSYNSPLHF
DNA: TGTGCCAGCTCACCACAGGGCCCGGCGGGAAGGAGCTCCTATAATTCACCCCTCCACTTT

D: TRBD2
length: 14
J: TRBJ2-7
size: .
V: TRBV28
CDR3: CASRQSGVPWEQYF
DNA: TGTGCCAGCAGACAAAGCGGGGTCCCATGGGAGCAGTACTTC

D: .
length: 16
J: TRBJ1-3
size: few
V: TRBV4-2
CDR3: CASSQGGSGIGNTIYF
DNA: TGTGCCAGCAGCCAAGGGGGCTCAGGGATTGGAAACACCATATATTTT

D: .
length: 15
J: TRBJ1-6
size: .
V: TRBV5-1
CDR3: CASSSRDTKGSPLHF
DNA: TGCGCCAGCAGCTCCCGGGACACCAAGGGGTCACCCCTCCACTTT

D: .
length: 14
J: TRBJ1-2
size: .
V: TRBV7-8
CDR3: CATDTFEGDYGYTF
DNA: TGTGCCACCGATACATTCGAGGGAGACTATGGCTACACCTTC

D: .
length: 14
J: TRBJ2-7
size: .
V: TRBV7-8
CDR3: CASTKGPVNGEQYF
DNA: TGTGCCAGCACCAAGGGGCCAGTGAACGGCGAGCAGTACTTC